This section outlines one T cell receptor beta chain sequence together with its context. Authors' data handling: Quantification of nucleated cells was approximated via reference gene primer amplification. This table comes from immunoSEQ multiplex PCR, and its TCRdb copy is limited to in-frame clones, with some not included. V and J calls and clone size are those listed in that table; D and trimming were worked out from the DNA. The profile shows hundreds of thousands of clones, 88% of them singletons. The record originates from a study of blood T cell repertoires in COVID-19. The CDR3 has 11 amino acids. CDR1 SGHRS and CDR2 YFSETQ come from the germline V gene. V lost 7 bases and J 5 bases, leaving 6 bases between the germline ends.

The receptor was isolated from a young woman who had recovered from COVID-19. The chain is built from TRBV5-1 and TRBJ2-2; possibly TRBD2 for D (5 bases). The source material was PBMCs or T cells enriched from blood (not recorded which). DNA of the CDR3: TGCGCCAGCCGCGGGACCGGGGAGCTGTTTTTT. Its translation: CASRGTGELFF.